This section outlines one TCR beta chain sequence together with its context. What it recognizes is unknown. The length of the CDR3 is 17 residues. Germline CDR1 MGHRA, CDR2 YSYEKL. V trimming: 0 bases; J trimming: 8 bases; junction bases outside the gene matches: 12. This sample was included in a study of T-cell reconstitution after alpha-beta-depleted transplantation in children. Using unique molecular identifiers, the investigators prepared the TCRbeta library. TCRdb re-analysed the PCR reads in MiXCR, keeping a single row per CDR3 protein. The sample lists 500,000 to 750,000 distinct CDR3 sequences; approximately 30% were seen once. Findings and caveats of the study: Newly produced T cells mostly accounted for T-cell counts and diversity one year post-transplant. Surviving recipient T cells and intrathymic progenitors accounted for some patients' high TCRbeta diversity at day 60. In patients about two months after transplant, alpha-beta T cells reportedly arose from several hundred expanded graft clones.

The origin of this receptor is a boy in the first two years of life with Wiskott-Aldrich syndrome, due to receive a stem cell transplant. V and J are TRBV4-1 and TRBJ2-4, with 8 bases identical to TRBD2. Sequencing used PBMCs, obtained before TCRalphabeta/CD19-depleted stem cell transplant. The CDR3 sequence is CASSQEGAGGRRYIQYF. The CDR3 DNA is TGCGCCAGCAGCCAAGAGGGGGCGGGAGGCCGGAGGTACATTCAGTACTTC.